This TCR beta chain was recorded in a study of blood T cell repertoires in COVID-19. In the study overall: From the United States, Italy and Spain came samples of acute and convalescent COVID-19. Sources were T cells, B-cell-depleted T cells, or PBMCs; the material itself was cDNA or gDNA.

V dropped 1 base and J dropped 4; count of bases not matched to a gene: 1. The CDR3 covers 14 residues. Germline V gene sequence: CDR1 LGHDT, CDR2 YNNKEL (reference sequence). Methods used by the authors: Amplification with reference gene primers provided the estimates of nucleated cell counts. Clones were sequenced by immunoSEQ multiplex PCR, and TCRdb holds only the in-frame ones, with some missing. For V, J and clone size, that table is used; D and trimming come from the DNA. Found here are approximately 170,000 clones, around four fifths of them singletons; the top ten hold roughly a fifth. The chain couples TRBV3-1 (or the pseudogene TRBV3-2) to TRBJ1-1; 9 bases match TRBD1. The sample taken for sequencing was peripheral blood. The sequence derives from a woman of 80 years or more with acute or convalescent COVID-19. The CDR3 loop is CASSQGQGGTEAFF. For the CDR3, the DNA is TGTGCCAGCAGCCAAGGACAGGGGGGCACTGAAGCTTTCTTT.